This T cell receptor (beta chain) derives from a study of blood T cell repertoires in COVID-19. Overall study: Material from acute and convalescent COVID-19 was sourced from the United States, Italy and Spain. Nucleic acid was either cDNA or gDNA, and it came from T cells, B-cell-depleted T cells, or PBMCs.

CDR1 and CDR2 (germline): KGHDR, SFDVKD. This CDR3 is built from 15 residues. Losses at the gene ends were 5 bases for V and 4 bases for J; bases not matched to a gene: 6. Measured with immunoSEQ multiplex PCR; TCRdb has only the in-frame clones, and not every one. The profile shows roughly 310,000 clones, about 88% of them singletons. Self-reported history from a screening survey and questionnaire set each donor's cohort. Cohort 3 recovery required two negative PCRs, clearance, or symptom resolution. The source material was PBMCs or T cells enriched from blood (not recorded which). The rearrangement uses TRBV24-1 and TRBJ2-1; TRBD2 agrees at 8 bases. The sequence derives from a woman aged 40 to 49 who had recovered from COVID-19. CDR3 coding DNA: TGTGCCACCAGTGGGGGGAGCGGGGGTTACAATGAGCAGTTCTTC. Translation: CATSGGSGGYNEQFF.